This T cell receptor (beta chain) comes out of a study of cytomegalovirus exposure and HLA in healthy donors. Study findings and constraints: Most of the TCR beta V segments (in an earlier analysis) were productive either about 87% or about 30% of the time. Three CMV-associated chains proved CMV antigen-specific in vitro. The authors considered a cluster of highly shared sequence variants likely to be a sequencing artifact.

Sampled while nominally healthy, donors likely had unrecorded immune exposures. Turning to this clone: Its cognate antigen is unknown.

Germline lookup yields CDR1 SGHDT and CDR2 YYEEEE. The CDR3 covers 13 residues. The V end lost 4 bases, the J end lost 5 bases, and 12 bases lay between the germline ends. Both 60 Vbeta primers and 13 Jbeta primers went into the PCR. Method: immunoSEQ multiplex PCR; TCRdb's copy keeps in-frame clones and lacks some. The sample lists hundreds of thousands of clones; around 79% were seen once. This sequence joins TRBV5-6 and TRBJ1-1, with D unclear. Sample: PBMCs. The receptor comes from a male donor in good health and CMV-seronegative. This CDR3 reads CASSAAPVTEAFF. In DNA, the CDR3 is TGTGCCAGCAGCGCCGCCCCGGTGACTGAAGCTTTCTTT.